Presented here are 20 T cell receptor beta chains from one specimen sequenced in a study of cytomegalovirus exposure and HLA in healthy donors. Profiling relied on immunoSEQ multiplex PCR, and the TCRdb table lists in-frame clones only, not all of them. This sample carries 150,000 to 200,000 clones, around four fifths of them seen once, and the ten largest clones take approximately 2.3%. The sequenced sample consisted of PBMCs. These receptors were taken from a man younger than 40 in good health and CMV-seropositive.

CDR3 sequence reads: CASSSRGGTYNSPLHF. The CDR3 region has the DNA TGTGCCAGCAGTTCACGGGGGGGGACCTATAATTCACCCCTCCACTTT. This sequence joins TRBV27 and TRBJ1-6, with D perhaps TRBD1 (5 bases). The CDR3 spans 16 residues. Deletions cut 4 bases from V and 2 bases from J, with 12 bases between. Germline V gene lookup returns CDR1 MNHEY and CDR2 SMNVEV (reference sequence).

The V gene is TRBV4-3, the J gene TRBJ2-1; 14 positions match TRBD2. Per germline, CDR1 LGHNA and CDR2 YSLEER. The junction had 2 bases not matched to a gene; V was cut back by 4 bases and J by 3 bases. The length of the CDR3 is 16 residues. DNA for the CDR3: TGCGCCAGCAGCCGGGGACTAGCGGGGGTCTACAATGAGCAGTTCTTC. Protein: CASSRGLAGVYNEQFF.

V is TRBV10-1 and J is TRBJ1-5, with 8 positions matching TRBD1. V was clipped by 7 bases and J by 2 bases; unmatched bases: 1. This CDR3 contains 13 residues. Germline V gene data show CDR1 as WNHNN and CDR2 as SYGVQD (reference sequence). The CDR3 reads CASMTGGNQPQHF. In nucleotides, the CDR3 is TGCGCCAGCATGACAGGGGGCAATCAGCCCCAGCATTTT.

The rearrangement joins TRBV7-9 to TRBJ2-7, with TRBD1 matching over 8 bases. Germline assignment: CDR1 SEHNR and CDR2 FQNEAQ (reference sequence). Losses at the gene ends were 5 bases for V and 2 bases for J; bases not matched to a gene: 5. The CDR3 spans 14 residues. As DNA, the CDR3 is TGTGCCAGCAGCACCAGACAGGGGACCTACGAGCAGTACTTC. The encoded protein is CASSTRQGTYEQYF. The full variable domain, with the rest looked up from reference TRBV7-9 and TRBJ2-7, is DTGVSQNPRHKITKRGQNVTFRCDPISEHNRLYWYRQTLGQGPEFLTYFQNEAQLEKSRLLSDRFSAERPKGSFSTLEIQRTEQGDSAMYLCASSTRQGTYEQYFGPGTRLTVT.

J is TRBJ1-4 and V is TRBV7-8; TRBD1 matches at 11 bases. The germline V gene has CDR1 SGHVS and CDR2 FQNEAQ. V was pared by 1 base and J by 1 base, with 2 bases of the junction left unmatched. The CDR3 loop spans 17 amino acids. Here the CDR3 reads CASSLGDRGGTNEKLFF. In DNA form, the CDR3 reads TGTGCCAGCAGCTTAGGGGACAGGGGGGGAACTAATGAAAAACTGTTTTTT.

Only one count was recorded for this clone. This chain uses TRBV2 with TRBJ1-1; D is unclear. The germline V and J ends were trimmed by 7 bases and 1 base, with 13 bases remaining between them. CDR3 size: 14 residues. CDR1 is SNHLY, CDR2 FYNNEI, per germline. This CDR3 reads CASIAELTNTEAFF. DNA for the CDR3: TGTGCCAGCATCGCCGAGTTAACGAACACTGAAGCTTTCTTT.

The chain uses TRBV23-1 and TRBJ1-4; TRBD1 might be the D (5 bases). TRBV23-1 is sorted into the ORF group, with uncertain function. V lost 2 bases and J lost 7, with 17 bases in between. The length of the CDR3 is 16 residues. CDR3 nucleotide sequence: TGCGCCAGCAGTCAAGCAAGGGGAGGTCCAAGTGAAAAACTGTTTTTT. It is translated as CASSQARGGPSEKLFF.

The genes are TRBV11-2 and TRBJ1-1, with D maybe TRBD1 (6 bases). Between the trimmed V and J ends, which lost 6 bases and 4 bases, there was a span of 15 bases. The CDR3 has 14 amino acids. Germline loops: CDR1 SGHAT, CDR2 FQNNGV. CDR3 sequence (DNA): TGTGCCAGCAGTCCGTGGGGGGGCGGCACTGAAGCTTTCTTT. Its translation is CASSPWGGGTEAFF.

V is TRBV7-9 and J is TRBJ2-1; tentatively, D is TRBD2 (5 bases). CDR3 length: 14 amino acids. Germline V gene data show CDR1 as SEHNR and CDR2 as FQNEAQ (reference sequence). With 8 bases removed from V and 0 bases from J, the gap between germline ends came to 11 bases. The CDR3 DNA reads as TGTGCCAGCCTGGCGGAGGACTCCTACAATGAGCAGTTCTTC. Translation gives CASLAEDSYNEQFF.

The J gene is TRBJ1-5, the V gene TRBV21-1; the DNA was not used to check the table's D call, TRBD1. TRBV21-1 is a listed pseudogene. The CDR3 length is 17 residues. The CDR3 sequence: CASSKVPGKLGNQPQHF. In DNA, the CDR3 is TGTGCCAGCAGCAAAGTCCCAGGGAAGTTGGGCAATCAGCCCCAGCATTTT.

A few counts support this clone. The genes are TRBV9 and TRBJ2-3; 14 bases align to TRBD2. The CDR3 has 16 amino acids. After removal of 3 bases from V and 2 bases from J, the junction contained 2 bases not matched to a gene. Germline assignment: CDR1 SGDLS and CDR2 YYNGEE. CDR3: CASSAGLAGATDTQYF. CDR3 DNA sequence: TGTGCCAGCAGCGCGGGACTAGCGGGGGCCACAGATACGCAGTATTTT.

The J gene is TRBJ2-7, the V gene TRBV7-9, with unresolved D. CDR1 and CDR2 (germline): SEHNR, FQNEAQ (reference sequence). V was cut by 5 bases and J by 0 bases, with 8 bases left in between. The CDR3 totals 13 residues. The chain's CDR3 is CASSSPSSYEQYF. CDR3 bases: TGTGCCAGCAGCAGCCCGAGCTCCTACGAGCAGTACTTC.

V usage is TRBV5-5 and J usage is TRBJ1-1; tentative D call: TRBD1 (5 bases). CDR1 is SGHKS and CDR2 is YYEKEE in the germline V gene (reference sequence). V was trimmed by 4 bases and J by 6 bases, leaving 22 bases between them. This CDR3 is built from 16 residues. Written as DNA, the CDR3 is TGTGCCAGCAGCCTTAGAGCGGGGGGGACTATGGCTGAAGCTTTCTTT. This translates into CASSLRAGGTMAEAFF.

This clone appeared a few times. The chain employs TRBV7-2 and TRBJ1-2, with a weak D call TRBD1 (5 bases). Trimming removed 0 bases from V and 6 bases from J, with 8 bases in between. CDR3 size: 13 residues. In germline, CDR1 is SGHTA, CDR2 FQGNSA. DNA for the CDR3: TGTGCCAGCAGCTTAGCCCAGGGCGATGGCTACACCTTC. Encoded protein: CASSLAQGDGYTF.

This clone was observed once. CDR3 sequence (DNA): TGTGCCAGCAGTCAGATAGCGGGGGGAAACTACGAGCAGTACTTC. Translation: CASSQIAGGNYEQYF. The chain couples TRBV6-5 to TRBJ2-7; TRBD2 aligns across 10 bases. V was pared by 5 bases and J by 3 bases, with 7 bases of the junction left unmatched. CDR3 length equals 15 residues. Germline V gene lookup returns CDR1 MNHEY and CDR2 SVGAGI.

This chain connects TRBV10-3 to TRBJ2-3; D is unresolved. The germline V gene has CDR1 ENHRY and CDR2 SYGVKD. This CDR3 contains 15 residues. The V gene lost 4 bases and the J gene lost 0 bases, with 11 bases spanning the gap. CDR3: CAISGSSSSTDTQYF. In DNA, the CDR3 is TGTGCCATCAGTGGTAGTTCGTCTAGCACAGATACGCAGTATTTT.

The J gene is TRBJ2-1, the V gene TRBV7-8, with D perhaps TRBD1 (6 bases). V was shortened by 3 bases and J by 6 bases, with 9 bases between the two germline ends. The CDR3 covers 13 residues. CDR1 is SGHVS, CDR2 FQNEAQ, per germline. Here the CDR3 reads CASSFRDINEQFF. Here the CDR3 DNA reads TGTGCCAGCAGCTTCCGGGACATCAATGAGCAGTTCTTC.

The CDR3 spells CASSDPARGDPDTQYF. The CDR3 DNA reads TGTGCCAGCAGTGATCCCGCGCGGGGGGACCCAGATACGCAGTATTTT. The rearrangement uses TRBV6-1 and TRBJ2-3; 8 bases agree with TRBD2. The CDR3 has 16 amino acids. The junction had 9 bases not matched to a gene; V was cut back by 3 bases and J by 4 bases. Germline V gives CDR1 MNHNS, CDR2 SASEGT.

The count of this clone is one. The genes are TRBV7-8 and TRBJ1-5, with D tentatively TRBD1 (5 bases). The V end was cut by 1 base, the J end by 2 bases, with 15 bases between. The CDR3 contains 17 residues. Germline lookup yields CDR1 SGHVS and CDR2 FQNEAQ. The CDR3 sequence: CASSLVGPGARNQPQHF. The CDR3 nucleotides are TGTGCCAGCAGCTTAGTGGGGCCAGGCGCACGCAATCAGCCCCAGCATTTT.

For this clone: Other nucleotide sequences in the sample specify the same CDR3. This sequence joins TRBV7-9 and TRBJ1-1; 7 bases match TRBD1. The V and J ends lost 1 base and 0 bases, in that order; junction bases with no gene match: 2. CDR1 and CDR2 (germline): SEHNR, FQNEAQ (reference sequence). This CDR3 has 15 residues. The DNA for the CDR3 is TGTGCCAGCAGCTTAGGACAGGGTATGAACACTGAAGCTTTCTTT. Translated, it gives CASSLGQGMNTEAFF. The full variable domain, completed using reference TRBV7-9 and TRBJ1-1, is DTGVSQNPRHKITKRGQNVTFRCDPISEHNRLYWYRQTLGQGPEFLTYFQNEAQLEKSRLLSDRFSAERPKGSFSTLEIQRTEQGDSAMYLCASSLGQGMNTEAFFGQGTRLTVV.